This TCR beta chain was profiled in a study of CD8 T cells in ankylosing spondylitis (dated by TCRdb to about 2017). About the study as a whole: The study profiled T cell receptor beta repertoires in healthy donors and ankylosing spondylitis patients to find disease-linked TCR variants. Peripheral blood samples were taken, and synovial fluid was additionally collected from ankylosing spondylitis patients. The full study cohort comprised about 25 ankylosing spondylitis patients and 110 or so healthy donors. The paper as a whole reports these results and caveats: A TCR beta motif of about eight highly homologous amino acid variants appeared characteristic of blood from ankylosing spondylitis patients. The disease-linked clones had a CD8+ phenotype and were found at relatively low frequencies in peripheral blood. Some of the motif variants had been reported before in the synovial fluid and blood of reactive arthritis patients, a finding that suggests common disease-initiation mechanisms. The disease-linked clones were reported as significantly enriched in matched synovial fluid samples from ankylosing spondylitis patients.

Data came from an Illumina HiSeq 2500. Quantitative 5'-RACE with molecular barcodes was used to prepare TCR beta libraries. Under the source paper's analysis protocol: A new computational method, built on a probabilistic model of VDJ rearrangement, was used to identify disease-linked TCR variants. Starting from the raw public reads, TCRdb applied fastp trimming at Q25, assembled clones with MiXCR and retained in-frame beta chains. Every entry covers one CDR3 protein and lists the most common genes and DNA from its rows. TCRdb, rather than the study authors, made the V and J calls. The sample profile shows 350,000 to 550,000 distinct CDR3 sequences; more than 25% of them were found once. The leading ten clones occupy over 0.8% of the sample. This clonotype was recorded a few times. There is no known antigen for this receptor. Base qualities are not recorded, but no much larger clone differs from it by a single base.

The TCR was taken from a male donor with ankylosing spondylitis. The sequenced material came from blood, either unsorted or a sorted T cell fraction (not recorded which).

The sequenced DNA: TGCAGTGCTGGGATGACAGGTCCAAAAGAGACCCAGTACTTC. This translates into CSAGMTGPKETQYF. The sequence links TRBV20-1 to TRBJ2-5; matching of 6 bases hints at TRBD1 as the D gene. The germline V gene (reference sequence) provides CDR1 DFQATT and CDR2 SNEGSKA. Cut back by 5 bases and 3 bases, the V and J ends lie 16 bases apart. The CDR3 contains 14 residues, cysteine and phenylalanine counted. The only DNA kept is the CDR3, 42 bases in frame from the first base.